The 24 T cell receptor beta chains below all came from one sample that was sequenced in a study of blood T cell repertoires in COVID-19. Sequencing used immunoSEQ multiplex PCR; TCRdb keeps in-frame clones, though not all of them. The table includes 20,000 or so clones, around 90% detected once. Sequencing input: peripheral blood. The receptors were gathered from a human donor with active COVID-19. The donor label of this sample is uncertain.

CDR3 sequence (DNA): TGTGCCAGCAGCCAATCGTGGGGGCACACTGAAGCTTTCTTT. The encoded protein is CASSQSWGHTEAFF. The rearrangement uses TRBV14 and TRBJ1-1; D is possibly TRBD1 (6 bases). V lost 2 bases, J lost 3 bases, and 10 bases lay in between. The CDR3 sequence is 14 residues long. CDR1 is SGHDN and CDR2 is FVKESK in the germline V gene.

V usage is TRBV15 and J usage is TRBJ1-1, with a weak D call TRBD1 (5 bases). The CDR3 sequence is 14 residues long. Trimming took 4 bases from V and 5 from J, leaving 14 bases between them. Germline V gives CDR1 LNHNV, CDR2 YYDKDF (reference sequence). CDR3 sequence (DNA): TGTGCCACCAGCACTGCTTGGGGGGGAACTGAAGCTTTCTTT. This gives the protein CATSTAWGGTEAFF.

V gene TRBV3-1 (or the pseudogene TRBV3-2) combines with J gene TRBJ1-3; D is unclear. CDR1 is LGHDT, CDR2 YNNKEL, per germline (reference sequence). V dropped 5 bases and J dropped 8 bases, with 10 bases sitting between them. The CDR3 covers 12 residues. The DNA for the CDR3 is TGTGCCAGCAGCAGGACTGGGGACACCATATATTTT. It specifies CASSRTGDTIYF.

The gene calls are TRBV2 and TRBJ2-3; 13 bases fit TRBD2. The CDR3 consists of 16 residues. Germline V gives CDR1 SNHLY, CDR2 FYNNEI. Unmatched junction bases numbered 5, after V lost 5 bases and J lost 3 bases. CDR3 nucleotides: TGTGCCAGCAGTCGTAAGACTAGCGGGGGGACAGATACGCAGTATTTT. As protein: CASSRKTSGGTDTQYF. The entire variable domain, with the rest obtained from reference TRBV2 and TRBJ2-3, is as follows: EPEVTQTPSHQVTQMGQEVILRCVPISNHLYFYWYRQILGQKVEFLVSFYNNEISEKSEIFDDQFSVERPDGSNFTLKIRSTKLEDSAMYFCASSRKTSGGTDTQYFGPGTRLTVL.

V usage is TRBV11-2 and J usage is TRBJ1-1, with 7 bases that match TRBD1. There are 12 residues in the CDR3. After removal of 1 base from V and 7 bases from J, the junction contained 0 bases not matched to a gene. Per the germline V gene, CDR1 is SGHAT and CDR2 is FQNNGV. Here the CDR3 reads CASSLGQGEAFF. The CDR3 nucleotides read TGTGCCAGCAGCTTAGGACAGGGTGAAGCTTTCTTT.

The V and J genes are TRBV2 and TRBJ2-7; 7 bases agree with TRBD1. Losses at the gene ends were 5 bases for V and 2 bases for J; bases not matched to a gene: 3. CDR1 and CDR2 from the germline V gene are SNHLY and FYNNEI. This CDR3 is 13 amino acids long. The CDR3 protein is CASSRDRTYEQYF. CDR3 coding DNA: TGTGCCAGCAGTCGGGACAGAACCTACGAGCAGTACTTC.

The chain employs TRBV15 and TRBJ1-5, with D unresolved. This CDR3 region has 12 residues. V shed 4 bases and J shed 8 bases, with 9 bases lying between them. Germline loops: CDR1 LNHNV, CDR2 YYDKDF (reference sequence). The CDR3 DNA is TGTGCCACCAGCACCCCATTAGAGCCCCAGCATTTT. Translation: CATSTPLEPQHF.

This chain links TRBV5-4 with TRBJ2-1; 8 positions agree with TRBD2. Germline V gene lookup returns CDR1 SGHNT and CDR2 YYREEE (reference sequence). V lost 3 bases to trimming and J lost 8 bases; unmatched junction nucleotides: 10. There are 15 residues in the CDR3. The CDR3 region has the DNA TGTGCCAGCAGCTCTGACGGGACTAGTATTTATGAGCAGTTCTTC. The encoded protein is CASSSDGTSIYEQFF.

This clone came up a few times. The chain uses TRBV18 and TRBJ1-3; D remains ambiguous. This CDR3 is 13 amino acids long. V was shortened by 8 bases and J by 0 bases, with 8 bases between the two germline ends. The V gene's germline CDR1 is KGHSH and CDR2 LQKENI. DNA for the CDR3: TGTGCCAGCACAGAGAGCTCTGGAAACACCATATATTTT. Its translation: CASTESSGNTIYF.

This clone was observed a single time. V usage is TRBV4-2 and J usage is TRBJ1-2; tentative D call: TRBD1 (6 bases). The CDR3 is 15 amino acids. Trimming stripped 1 base from V and 0 bases from J, with 9 bases between. Looked up from germline, CDR1 is LGHNA and CDR2 is YNFKEQ. DNA for the CDR3: TGTGCCAGCAGCCAAGGGACAGAAGCTAACTATGGCTACACCTTC. It yields the protein CASSQGTEANYGYTF.

The V and J genes are TRBV7-2 and TRBJ2-1; TRBD2 matches at 9 bases. Germline-derived CDR1 and CDR2 are SGHTA and FQGNSA. V lost 1 base to trimming and J lost 1 base; unmatched junction nucleotides: 2. The CDR3 is 16 residues long. DNA of the CDR3: TGTGCCAGCAGCTTAGGGCTAGCGGGATCCTACAATGAGCAGTTCTTC. This sequence encodes CASSLGLAGSYNEQFF.

The chain combines TRBV6-5 with TRBJ2-3; TRBD1 might be the D (6 bases). V shed 6 bases and J shed 7 bases, with 17 bases lying between them. The CDR3 totals 14 residues. Per the germline V gene, CDR1 is MNHEY and CDR2 is SVGAGI. The CDR3 is CASRGAGASNTQYF. CDR3 sequence (DNA): TGTGCCAGCAGGGGGGCAGGGGCCTCGAATACGCAGTATTTT.

The V gene is TRBV3-1 (or the pseudogene TRBV3-2), the J gene TRBJ1-1; tentatively, D is TRBD1 (6 bases). CDR1 is LGHDT, CDR2 YNNKEL, per germline (reference sequence). CDR3 length: 15 residues. Trimming took off 5 bases at V and 1 base at J, with 14 bases between the two ends. CDR3 amino acids: CASSFRGQKNTEAFF. The DNA of the CDR3 is TGTGCCAGCAGCTTTCGGGGACAAAAGAACACTGAAGCTTTCTTT.

This clone was found once. The chain combines TRBV6-1 with TRBJ2-3; 8 bases are shared with TRBD2. Losses at the gene ends were 2 bases for V and 2 bases for J; bases not matched to a gene: 9. The CDR3 length is 17 residues. In germline, CDR1 is MNHNS, CDR2 SASEGT. Written as DNA, the CDR3 is TGTGCCAGCAGTGAATGGGCAAGCGGGGGACCCACAGATACGCAGTATTTT. Its protein product is CASSEWASGGPTDTQYF.

The rearrangement uses TRBV5-1 and TRBJ2-3; D might be TRBD1 (5 bases). In germline, CDR1 is SGHRS, CDR2 YFSETQ. The ends were cut back, 4 bases at V and 0 bases at J, with 9 bases in the middle. This CDR3 comprises 14 residues. The chain's CDR3 is CASSGATSTDTQYF. DNA of the CDR3: TGCGCCAGCAGCGGGGCCACTAGCACAGATACGCAGTATTTT.

The V gene is TRBV27, the J gene TRBJ2-1; D might be TRBD2 (6 bases). The length of the CDR3 is 13 residues. Trimming cost V 2 bases and J 8 bases, with 10 bases left between them. Germline CDR1 MNHEY, CDR2 SMNVEV (reference sequence). The CDR3 bases are TGTGCCAGCAGTTTAGCCCGGGGGTATGAGCAGTTCTTC. Protein sequence: CASSLARGYEQFF.

The chain joins TRBV24-1 to TRBJ1-5; D gene ambiguous. The CDR3 has 15 residues. V lost 2 bases and J lost 4, with 11 bases in between. The germline gives CDR1 KGHDR, CDR2 SFDVKD. DNA of the CDR3: TGTGCCACCAGTGATTCGGGCGGGAGTAATCAGCCCCAGCATTTT. Residues: CATSDSGGSNQPQHF.

V gene TRBV7-9 combines with J gene TRBJ2-6; D perhaps matches TRBD1 (6 bases). CDR1 and CDR2 from the germline V gene are SEHNR and FQNEAQ (reference sequence). The CDR3 consists of 14 residues. The V end lost 6 bases, the J end lost 1 base, and 7 bases lay between the germline ends. The CDR3 DNA is TGTGCCAGCAGTACAGGGTCTGGGGCCAACGTCCTGACTTTC. The encoded protein is CASSTGSGANVLTF.

The rearrangement links TRBV5-4 to TRBJ2-7; D is unresolved. The length of the CDR3 is 13 residues. V lost 1 base and J 2 bases, leaving 7 bases between the germline ends. Germline CDR1 and CDR2: SGHNT and YYREEE (reference sequence). CDR3 DNA sequence: TGTGCCAGCAGCTTGCTATCTACCTACGAGCAGTACTTC. Translation gives CASSLLSTYEQYF.

The chain employs TRBV24-1 and TRBJ2-2; TRBD2 agrees at 11 bases. The germline V gene has CDR1 KGHDR and CDR2 SFDVKD. The CDR3 extends over 19 amino acids. Unmatched junction bases numbered 11, after V lost 2 bases and J lost 4 bases. The CDR3 region is CATSDYTTSGRIRTGELFF. The CDR3, as DNA: TGTGCCACCAGTGATTATACCACTAGCGGGAGAATTCGCACCGGGGAGCTGTTTTTT.

V usage is TRBV18 and J usage is TRBJ2-2; D ambiguous. Trimming pared 3 bases from V and 1 base from J, leaving 9 bases between. The CDR3 has 15 amino acids. The germline gives CDR1 KGHSH, CDR2 LQKENI. The chain's CDR3 is CASSPARRNTGELFF. As DNA, the CDR3 is TGTGCCAGCTCACCGGCCCGGAGGAACACCGGGGAGCTGTTTTTT.

The genes are TRBV12-3 or TRBV12-4 and TRBJ2-2; D gene ambiguous. V gave up 6 bases and J gave up 7 bases, with 12 bases separating them. The CDR3 length is 13 residues. The CDR3 DNA reads TGTGCCAGCAGCCGTATCACTGGCGGGGAGCTGTTTTTT. As protein: CASSRITGGELFF.

The chain carries TRBV4-3 and TRBJ2-1; 8 bases line up with TRBD2. Germline CDR1 and CDR2: LGHNA and YSLEER. V was clipped by 0 bases and J by 4 bases; unmatched bases: 8. The CDR3 is 17 residues long. The CDR3 reads CASSQDPPGGEYNEQFF. The CDR3 DNA reads as TGCGCCAGCAGCCAAGATCCCCCGGGAGGGGAATACAATGAGCAGTTCTTC.

The chain has TRBV6-2 or TRBV6-3 and TRBJ1-5; D ambiguous. CDR1 MNHEY and CDR2 SVGEGT come from the germline V gene. This CDR3 region has 14 residues. V lost 8 bases to trimming and J lost 4 bases, with 15 bases between them. CDR3 in amino acids: CASGYSHVNQPQHF. The DNA for the CDR3 is TGTGCCAGCGGATACTCACACGTAAATCAGCCCCAGCATTTT.